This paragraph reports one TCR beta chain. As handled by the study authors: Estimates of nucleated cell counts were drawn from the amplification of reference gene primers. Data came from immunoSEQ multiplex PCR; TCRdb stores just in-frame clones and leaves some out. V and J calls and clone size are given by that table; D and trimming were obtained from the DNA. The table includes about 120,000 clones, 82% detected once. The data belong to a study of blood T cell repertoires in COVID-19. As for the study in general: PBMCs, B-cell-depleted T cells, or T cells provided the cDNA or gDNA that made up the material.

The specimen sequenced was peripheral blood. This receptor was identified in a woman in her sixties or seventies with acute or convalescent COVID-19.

For the CDR3, the DNA is TGTGCCAGCAGCCAAGTTTCGGGTTACACCGGGGAGCTGTTTTTT. Translating it yields CASSQVSGYTGELFF. The chain carries TRBV3-1 (or the pseudogene TRBV3-2) and TRBJ2-2; D remains ambiguous. CDR3 length: 15 residues. Germline assignment: CDR1 LGHDT and CDR2 YNNKEL (reference sequence). V was shortened by 1 base and J by 3 bases, with 9 bases between the two germline ends.